These T cell receptor beta chains were read from a single sample in a study of blood T cell repertoires in COVID-19. Profiled with immunoSEQ multiplex PCR; TCRdb holds only in-frame clones, not every one. The sample holds about 190,000 clones, around 80% seen once. Sequencing used PBMCs or T cells enriched from blood (not recorded which). These receptors were collected from a woman between 50 and 59 years old with acute COVID-19. Both conserved end residues are trimmed from each CDR3.

v_call	j_call	cdr3_aa
TRBV19	TRBJ1-3	ASRFGGSGNTIY
TRBV5-4	TRBJ2-1	ASSPGGRATHNEQF
TRBV9	TRBJ2-6	ASSVGLAGDFSGANVLT
TRBV7-2	TRBJ1-5	ASSRTGGFNQPQH
TRBV7-9	TRBJ1-4	ASSLTGWTNEKLF
TRBV28	TRBJ1-2	ASDGPGRVRGYT
TRBV28	TRBJ1-2	ASSWGQGAHGYT
TRBV28	TRBJ1-1	ATMYTGITEAF
TRBV5-1	TRBJ2-3	ASSLEPGTDTQY
TRBV6-5	TRBJ1-2	ASSGQGPHGYT
TRBV5-1	TRBJ1-1	ASSSTGQGINTEAF
TRBV6-4	TRBJ1-6	ASRRTTRSYNSPLH
TRBV5-4	TRBJ1-1	ASSPVRVGTEAF
TRBV7-9	TRBJ1-4	ASSLGTGATNEKLF
TRBV7-3	TRBJ2-1	ASSPQTSGGYNEQF
TRBV28	TRBJ1-2	AIPGQNYGYT
TRBV29-1	TRBJ2-6	SVEDRGANVLT
TRBV28	TRBJ1-6	ASSPETGSNSPLH
TRBV5-4	TRBJ2-5	ASTAGGETQY
TRBV27	TRBJ1-5	ASSLLSNQPQH
TRBV6-6	TRBJ1-4	ASARGSPTNEKLF
TRBV19	TRBJ2-2	ASSRDRGRTGELF
TRBV19	TRBJ1-2	ASSSRTGTIGYT
TRBV11-2	TRBJ1-2	ASRGQGRGYGYT
TRBV7-2	TRBJ1-5	ASSLGVAGSGQPQH
TRBV27	TRBJ2-2	ASSTPGRGGAGELF
TRBV7-6	TRBJ2-1	ASSIGLAWEQF
TRBV10-1	TRBJ2-5	ASSGGQGAVETQY
TRBV7-3	TRBJ2-3	ASSLGASGVIDTQY
TRBV10-3	TRBJ1-6	AISVGQGNSPLH
TRBV6-1	TRBJ1-1	ASSEGGTGNNEAF
TRBV28	TRBJ1-6	ASSARTGNNSPLH
TRBV11-3	TRBJ2-5	ASSLGASSGGAPETQY
TRBV7-9	TRBJ2-1	ASSRGLAGVEQF
TRBV7-3	TRBJ1-1	ASSLLANTEAF
TRBV10-1	TRBJ2-5	ASRETETAYQETQY
TRBV28	TRBJ1-5	ASSWGGHYSNQPQH
TRBV12-3/TRBV12-4	TRBJ1-1	ASSYRQGPEAF
TRBV7-2	TRBJ1-4	ASSLNREAMGNEKLF
TRBV10-3	TRBJ2-1	AINPSAGTGERRSYNEQF